The rows below give T cell receptor beta chains drawn from one sample of a study of blood T cell repertoires in COVID-19. Method: immunoSEQ multiplex PCR; TCRdb's copy keeps in-frame clones and lacks some. The sample includes over 200,000 clones, 85% seen only once; the top ten take about 19%. The sequenced sample consisted of PBMCs or T cells enriched from blood (not recorded which). Every receptor here comes from a man in his forties or fifties who had recovered from COVID-19. The CDR3 runs from the conserved cysteine through the conserved F or W. D genes are given only for firm matches. For some rows the clone size is stated as once, few or many, or as a class when expanded; others skip it.

>TRBV6-4|many|TRBD2|TRBJ2-1
CASSDSAGVDEQFF
TGTGCCAGCAGTGACTCAGCGGGAGTTGATGAGCAGTTCTTC
>TRBV29-1|-|-|TRBJ2-2
CSARDTGELFF
TGCAGCGCCAGGGACACCGGGGAGCTGTTTTTT
>TRBV5-5|-|TRBD1|TRBJ2-1
CASSSGTGYNEQFF
TGTGCCAGCAGCTCCGGGACAGGGTACAATGAGCAGTTCTTC
>TRBV18|-|TRBD2|TRBJ2-3
CASSPTPGLAGGPRDTQYF
TGTGCCAGCTCACCAACACCGGGACTAGCGGGAGGGCCTAGAGATACGCAGTATTTT
>TRBV5-5|-|-|TRBJ1-4
CASSLGTAHTNEKLFF
TGTGCCAGCAGCTTGGGGACAGCGCATACTAATGAAAAACTGTTTTTT
>TRBV10-3|few|-|TRBJ1-3
CAISESRNSGNTIYF
TGTGCCATCAGTGAGTCTCGTAACTCTGGAAACACCATATATTTT
>TRBV11-2|-|TRBD1|TRBJ2-1
CASSLDGQGDNEQFF
TGTGCCAGCAGCTTAGATGGACAGGGGGACAATGAGCAGTTCTTC
>TRBV28|-|TRBD2|TRBJ2-1
CASSQTSGGPFDEQFF
TGTGCCAGCAGCCAGACTAGCGGAGGACCCTTCGATGAGCAGTTCTTC
>TRBV24-1|-|-|TRBJ2-3
CATSAPGEASRDTQYF
TGTGCCACCAGTGCTCCGGGAGAAGCGTCTCGGGATACGCAGTATTTT
>TRBV18|-|-|TRBJ1-1
CASSPDRSRGAFF
TGTGCCAGCTCGCCGGACAGATCCCGAGGAGCTTTCTTT
>TRBV7-2|-|-|TRBJ2-1
CASSLSSGAYNEQFF
TGTGCCAGCAGCTTATCGTCCGGGGCCTACAATGAGCAGTTCTTC
>TRBV23-1|few|-|TRBJ1-5
CASTQRGAPNQPQHF
TGCGCCAGCACCCAACGGGGGGCCCCCAATCAGCCCCAGCATTTT
>TRBV28|-|TRBD1|TRBJ1-1
CASRSTGGQGAEAFF
TGTGCCAGCAGGTCTACAGGGGGCCAGGGTGCTGAAGCTTTCTTT
>TRBV27|once|TRBD1|TRBJ1-5
CASRQRDRGNQPQHF
TGTGCCAGCAGACAGAGGGACAGGGGCAATCAGCCCCAGCATTTT
>TRBV5-1|-|-|TRBJ2-3
CASSLGSDTQYF
TGCGCCAGCAGCCTAGGATCGGATACGCAGTATTTT
>TRBV30|-|TRBD2|TRBJ2-7
CAWLKRGRVDEQYF
TGTGCCTGGCTTAAGCGGGGGAGGGTGGACGAGCAGTACTTC
>TRBV24-1|-|TRBD1|TRBJ1-2
CATSDAAGTATLGYTF
TGTGCCACCAGTGATGCAGCCGGGACAGCGACTTTGGGCTACACCTTC
>TRBV30|once|-|TRBJ2-1
CAWSVGVNNWNEQFF
TGTGCCTGGAGTGTCGGGGTTAATAATTGGAATGAGCAGTTCTTC
>TRBV7-3|-|-|TRBJ1-4
CASSLTGTGTNEKLFF
TGTGCCAGCAGCTTAACGGGAACAGGGACTAATGAAAAACTGTTTTTT
>TRBV5-1|-|-|TRBJ2-2
CASSVPRGSGNTGELFF
TGCGCCAGCAGCGTACCCCGTGGTAGCGGAAACACCGGGGAGCTGTTTTTT
>TRBV5-4|-|TRBD2|TRBJ2-7
CASSLRGGPGYEQYF
TGTGCCAGCAGCCTAAGGGGAGGGCCGGGGTACGAGCAGTACTTC
>TRBV27|-|TRBD2|TRBJ2-2
CASSLSGLAVIGNTGELFF
TGTGCCAGCAGTTTATCGGGACTAGCGGTGATAGGTAACACCGGGGAGCTGTTTTTT
>TRBV10-3|-|-|TRBJ1-2
CATLPEEAFYGYTF
TGTGCCACTCTGCCGGAAGAGGCCTTCTATGGCTACACCTTC
>TRBV27|-|TRBD2|TRBJ2-1
CASSLLAGEVEQFF
TGTGCCAGCAGTTTACTAGCGGGAGAAGTTGAGCAGTTCTTC
>TRBV21-1|-|-|TRBJ2-7
CASTLYEQYF
TGTGCCAGCACCCTCTACGAGCAGTACTTC
>TRBV10-3|few|TRBD2|TRBJ2-7
CAIKVGREENEQYF
TGTGCCATCAAGGTCGGGCGGGAGGAAAACGAGCAGTACTTC
>TRBV19|-|-|TRBJ1-1
CASTRGVWTEAFF
TGTGCCAGTACGCGGGGGGTGTGGACTGAAGCTTTCTTT
>TRBV3-1/TRBV3-2|-|TRBD1|TRBJ1-6
CASSQVPLRTGGQGSPLHF
TGTGCCAGCAGCCAAGTCCCTCTAAGGACAGGGGGCCAGGGTTCACCCCTCCACTTT
>TRBV5-1|-|-|TRBJ1-5
CASSLGGAGQPQHF
TGCGCCAGCAGCTTGGGAGGCGCAGGGCAGCCCCAGCATTTT
>TRBV28|-|TRBD1|TRBJ1-2
CASRPLGQGVFNGYTF
TGTGCCAGCAGGCCACTAGGACAGGGGGTTTTTAATGGCTACACCTTC
>TRBV7-2|-|TRBD1|TRBJ1-2
CASSSTGASSRYTF
TGTGCCAGCAGCTCAACAGGGGCTTCCTCTCGCTACACCTTC
>TRBV11-2|-|TRBD2|TRBJ2-3
CASSSRTSGSPDTQYF
TGTGCCAGCAGCTCCCGGACTAGCGGGAGCCCAGATACGCAGTATTTT
>TRBV11-3|-|TRBD2|TRBJ2-1
CASSLVQLGLANYNEQFF
TGTGCCAGCAGCTTAGTTCAATTGGGACTAGCGAACTACAATGAGCAGTTCTTC
>TRBV6-1|-|TRBD1|TRBJ1-1
CASSEIEGAITEAFF
TGTGCCAGCAGTGAAATTGAGGGGGCGATAACTGAAGCTTTCTTT
>TRBV28|once|-|TRBJ1-5
CASSLVAMPFQPQHF
TGTGCCAGCAGTTTAGTAGCCATGCCCTTTCAGCCCCAGCATTTT
>TRBV25-1|-|-|TRBJ1-3
CASSSYSGNTIYF
TGTGCCAGCAGTTCCTACTCTGGAAACACCATATATTTT
>TRBV14|-|TRBD2|TRBJ2-3
CASSRVAGTSTDTQYF
TGTGCCAGCAGCCGCGTAGCGGGTACTAGCACAGATACGCAGTATTTT
>TRBV2|many|TRBD1|TRBJ2-7
CASSLDRGLYF
TGTGCCAGCAGCTTAGACAGGGGGCTATACTTC
>TRBV10-3|-|TRBD1|TRBJ1-5
CAISEEGARNQPQHF
TGTGCCATCAGTGAAGAGGGGGCGAGGAATCAGCCCCAGCATTTT
>TRBV3-1/TRBV3-2|-|TRBD2|TRBJ2-7
CASSQGALAGFYEQYF
TGTGCCAGCAGCCAAGGAGCGCTAGCGGGATTTTACGAGCAGTACTTC
>TRBV11-2|-|-|TRBJ1-2
CASSSPDTYGYTF
TGTGCCAGCAGCTCGCCAGACACGTATGGCTACACCTTC
>TRBV5-4|-|TRBD2|TRBJ2-7
CASSLGEGLMNEQYF
TGTGCCAGCAGCTTGGGGGAGGGCCTTATGAACGAGCAGTACTTC
>TRBV28|-|-|TRBJ1-5
CASSPLGGGPSNQPQHF
TGTGCCAGCAGCCCCCTCGGGGGGGGTCCTAGCAATCAGCCCCAGCATTTT
>TRBV13|-|TRBD1|TRBJ1-2
CASSPGTGASYGYTF
TGTGCCAGCAGCCCCGGGACAGGGGCCAGCTATGGCTACACCTTC
>TRBV12-3/TRBV12-4|-|-|TRBJ2-7
CASSPKFPYEQYF
TGTGCCAGCAGCCCAAAATTTCCCTACGAGCAGTACTTC
>TRBV19|few|-|TRBJ1-4
CASSIGFGGYNEKLFF
TGTGCCAGTAGTATAGGTTTCGGAGGCTATAATGAAAAACTGTTTTTT
>TRBV5-5|-|TRBD2|TRBJ2-3
CASKPGLAGGDTQYF
TGTGCCAGCAAACCCGGACTAGCGGGGGGCGATACGCAGTATTTT
>TRBV18|-|-|TRBJ2-2
CASSPSPANTGELFF
TGTGCCAGCTCACCATCGCCAGCGAACACCGGGGAGCTGTTTTTT
>TRBV2|-|TRBD2|TRBJ2-1
CASSSGLAGGTDNEQFF
TGTGCCAGCAGTTCTGGACTAGCGGGAGGGACAGACAATGAGCAGTTCTTC
>TRBV5-8|-|-|TRBJ1-2
CASSLSGGSYGYTF
TGTGCCAGCAGCTTGTCGGGGGGCTCCTATGGCTACACCTTC
>TRBV3-1/TRBV3-2|-|-|TRBJ1-6
CASSQGQDNSPLHF
TGTGCCAGCAGCCAAGGACAGGATAATTCACCCCTCCACTTT
>TRBV29-1|-|-|TRBJ1-2
CSVGPGPGGYTF
TGCAGCGTTGGCCCGGGTCCCGGGGGCTACACCTTC
>TRBV5-1|-|-|TRBJ2-7
CASSLESGGLLYEQYF
TGCGCCAGCAGCTTGGAGTCAGGGGGGCTCCTCTACGAGCAGTACTTC
>TRBV19|-|-|TRBJ1-1
CASSGHPNTEAFF
TGTGCCAGTAGTGGACACCCGAACACTGAAGCTTTCTTT
>TRBV19|-|-|TRBJ1-5
CASRVRGEPQHF
TGTGCCAGTAGGGTCAGGGGTGAGCCCCAGCATTTT